The T cell receptor (beta chain) described here comes from a study of CD8 T cells in ankylosing spondylitis. With respect to this clonotype: The antigen is unknown.

General study points: The authors reported significant enrichment of disease-linked clones in matched ankylosing spondylitis synovial fluid.

The germline gives CDR1 SGHNT, CDR2 YYREEE (reference sequence). V was cut by 0 bases and J by 12 bases, with 13 bases left in between. The CDR3 runs 14 residues. Each TCR beta library was made by quantitative 5'-RACE that incorporated molecular barcodes. TCRdb re-called the 5' RACE reads with MiXCR, one entry per CDR3 protein. Altogether some 340,000 distinct CDR3 sequences are present, roughly 14% being singletons, with the ten largest covering less than 1.1%. The receptor was isolated from a male donor with ankylosing spondylitis or in good health (not recorded which). The chain couples TRBV5-4 to TRBJ1-6; D is unresolved. The sample comprised blood, either unsorted or a sorted T cell fraction (not recorded which). Here the CDR3 reads CASSLAAVFGPLHF. CDR3 DNA: TGTGCCAGCAGCTTGGCTGCGGTTTTCGGACCCCTCCACTTT.